This TCR beta chain was retrieved from a study of cytomegalovirus exposure and HLA in healthy donors. General observations from the study: TCR beta V segments were, for the most part, productive about 87% or about 30% of the time in an earlier analysis. The authors later linked a missense DCLRE1C variant to TCR beta V- and J-gene trimming. In a later analysis, compared with equally common non-associated chains, HLA-associated beta chains were more expanded. Excluded: some indistinguishable V segments such as TRBV6-2 and TRBV6-3.

Use of 60 Vbeta and 13 Jbeta primers characterized the PCR. TCRdb's table, derived via immunoSEQ multiplex PCR, lists solely in-frame clones and lacks some. The listing records around 140,000 clones. CDR1 is MNHEY, CDR2 SMNVEV, per germline (reference sequence). The length of the CDR3 is 16 residues. Trimming left V 6 bases short and J 8 bases short, with 25 bases between. A word on this clone: Its target is unknown.

V and J are TRBV27 and TRBJ1-2, with D perhaps TRBD1 (5 bases). The receptor comes from a male donor in good health and CMV-seronegative. Sequenced: PBMCs. CDR3 residues: CASRPQGAPVTWGYTF. CDR3 nucleotides: TGTGCCAGCAGACCTCAAGGGGCCCCGGTGACGTGGGGCTACACCTTC.